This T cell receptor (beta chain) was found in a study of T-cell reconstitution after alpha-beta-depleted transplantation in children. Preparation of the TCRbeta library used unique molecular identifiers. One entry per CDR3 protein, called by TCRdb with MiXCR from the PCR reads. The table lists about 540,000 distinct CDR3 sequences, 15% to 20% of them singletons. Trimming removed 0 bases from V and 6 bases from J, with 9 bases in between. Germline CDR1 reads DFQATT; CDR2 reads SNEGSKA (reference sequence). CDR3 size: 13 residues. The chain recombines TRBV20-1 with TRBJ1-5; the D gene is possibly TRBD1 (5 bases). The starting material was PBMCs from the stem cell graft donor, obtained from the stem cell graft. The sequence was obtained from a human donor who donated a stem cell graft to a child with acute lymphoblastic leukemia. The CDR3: CSARDGRAQPQHF. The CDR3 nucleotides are TGCAGTGCTAGAGATGGCAGGGCTCAGCCCCAGCATTTT.